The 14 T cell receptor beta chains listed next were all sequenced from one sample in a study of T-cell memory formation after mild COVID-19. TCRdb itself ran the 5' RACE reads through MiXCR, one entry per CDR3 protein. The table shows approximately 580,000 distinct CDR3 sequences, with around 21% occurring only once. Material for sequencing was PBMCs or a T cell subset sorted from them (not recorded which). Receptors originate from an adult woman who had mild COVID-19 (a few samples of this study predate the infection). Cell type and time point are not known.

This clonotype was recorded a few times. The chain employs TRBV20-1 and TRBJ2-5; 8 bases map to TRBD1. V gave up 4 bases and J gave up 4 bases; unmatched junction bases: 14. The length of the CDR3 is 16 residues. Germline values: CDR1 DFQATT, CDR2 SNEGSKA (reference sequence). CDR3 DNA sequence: TGCAGTGCTATTTTAGGACAGGGCAATCGTCGAGAGACCCAGTACTTC. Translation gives CSAILGQGNRRETQYF.

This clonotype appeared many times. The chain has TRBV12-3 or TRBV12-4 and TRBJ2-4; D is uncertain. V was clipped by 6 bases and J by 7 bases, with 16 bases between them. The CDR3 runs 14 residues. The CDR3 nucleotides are TGTGCCAGCAGGAAAGATGTGGGGTACAACATTCAGTACTTC. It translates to CASRKDVGYNIQYF.

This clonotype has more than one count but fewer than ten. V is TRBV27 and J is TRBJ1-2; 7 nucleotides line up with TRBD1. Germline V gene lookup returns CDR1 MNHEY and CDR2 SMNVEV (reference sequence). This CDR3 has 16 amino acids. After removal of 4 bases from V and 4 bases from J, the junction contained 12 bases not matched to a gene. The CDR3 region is CASSSSRPGGGYGYTF. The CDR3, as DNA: TGTGCCAGCAGTTCCAGCCGACCAGGGGGAGGCTATGGCTACACCTTC.

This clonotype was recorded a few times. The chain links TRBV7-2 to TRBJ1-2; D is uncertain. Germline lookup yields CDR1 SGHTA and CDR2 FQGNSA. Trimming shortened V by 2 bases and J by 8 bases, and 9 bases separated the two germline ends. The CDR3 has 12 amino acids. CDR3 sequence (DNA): TGTGCCAGCAGCTTACGAGGCTTGGGCTACACCTTC. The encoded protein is CASSLRGLGYTF.

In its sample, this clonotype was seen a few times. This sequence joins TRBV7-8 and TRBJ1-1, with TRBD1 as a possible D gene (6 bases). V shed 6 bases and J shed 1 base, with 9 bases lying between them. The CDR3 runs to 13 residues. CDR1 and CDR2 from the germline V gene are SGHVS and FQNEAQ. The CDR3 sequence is CASRNRENTEAFF. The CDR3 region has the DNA TGTGCCAGCAGGAACAGGGAGAACACTGAAGCTTTCTTT.

CDR3 bases: TGTGCCAGCAGCCAAGAGGTTAGTTGGACACGACTCATTTACGAGCAGTACTTC. This sequence encodes CASSQEVSWTRLIYEQYF. The chain recombines TRBV3-1 with TRBJ2-7, with D possibly TRBD1 on 5 matching bases. Germline assignment: CDR1 LGHDT and CDR2 YNNKEL (reference sequence). This CDR3 comprises 18 residues. V dropped 0 bases and J dropped 4 bases, with 22 bases sitting between them.

The CDR3 bases are TGTGCCAGCACAGGGGTAGGGGCCGGGGAGCTGTTTTTT. Amino acids: CASTGVGAGELFF. The rearrangement uses TRBV6-6 and TRBJ2-2; D possibly corresponds to TRBD1 (6 bases). The germline gives CDR1 MNHNY, CDR2 SVGAGI (reference sequence). Deletions cut 7 bases from V and 6 bases from J, with 12 bases between. The CDR3 covers 13 residues.

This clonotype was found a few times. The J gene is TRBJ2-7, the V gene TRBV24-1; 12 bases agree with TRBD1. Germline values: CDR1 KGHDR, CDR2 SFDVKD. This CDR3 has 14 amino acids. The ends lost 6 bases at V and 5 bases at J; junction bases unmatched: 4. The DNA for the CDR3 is TGTGCCACCAGTTGGGGACAGGGGGCCCACGAGCAGTACTTC. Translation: CATSWGQGAHEQYF.

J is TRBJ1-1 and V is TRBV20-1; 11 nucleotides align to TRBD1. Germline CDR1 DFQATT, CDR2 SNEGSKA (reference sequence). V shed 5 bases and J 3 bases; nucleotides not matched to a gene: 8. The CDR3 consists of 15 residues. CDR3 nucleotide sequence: TGCAGTGCTTGGGACAGGGGGGTTTCGGACACTGAAGCTTTCTTT. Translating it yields CSAWDRGVSDTEAFF.

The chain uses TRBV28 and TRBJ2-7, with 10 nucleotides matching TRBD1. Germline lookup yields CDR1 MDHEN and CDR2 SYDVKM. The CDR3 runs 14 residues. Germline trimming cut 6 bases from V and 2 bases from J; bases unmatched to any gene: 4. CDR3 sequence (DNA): TGTGCCAGCAGCGACAGGGGGCATCCCTACGAGCAGTACTTC. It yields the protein CASSDRGHPYEQYF.

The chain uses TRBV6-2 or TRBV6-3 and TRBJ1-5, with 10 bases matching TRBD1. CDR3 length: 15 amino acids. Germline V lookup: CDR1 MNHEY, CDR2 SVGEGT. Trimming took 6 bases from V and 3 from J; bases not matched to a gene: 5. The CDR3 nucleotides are TGTGCCAGCAGCCCGGGACAGGGGATCAATCAGCCCCAGCATTTT. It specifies CASSPGQGINQPQHF.

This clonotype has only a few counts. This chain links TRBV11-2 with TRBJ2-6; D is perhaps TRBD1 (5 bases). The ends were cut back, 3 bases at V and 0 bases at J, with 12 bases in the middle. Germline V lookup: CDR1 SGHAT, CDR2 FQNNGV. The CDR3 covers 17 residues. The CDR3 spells CASSLNRLSSGANVLTF. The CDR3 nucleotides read TGTGCCAGCAGCTTGAACAGGTTAAGCTCTGGGGCCAACGTCCTGACTTTC. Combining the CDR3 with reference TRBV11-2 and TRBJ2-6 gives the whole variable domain EAGVAQSPRYKIIEKRQSVAFWCNPISGHATLYWYQQILGQGPKLLIQFQNNGVVDDSQLPKDRFSAERLKGVDSTLKIQPAKLEDSAVYLCASSLNRLSSGANVLTFGAGSRLTVL.

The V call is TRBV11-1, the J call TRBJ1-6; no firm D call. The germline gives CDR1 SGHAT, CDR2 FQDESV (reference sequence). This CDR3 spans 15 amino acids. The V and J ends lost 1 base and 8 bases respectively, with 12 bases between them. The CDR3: CASSLGAFGDSPLHF. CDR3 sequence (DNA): TGTGCCAGCAGCTTAGGGGCATTCGGTGATTCACCCCTCCACTTT.

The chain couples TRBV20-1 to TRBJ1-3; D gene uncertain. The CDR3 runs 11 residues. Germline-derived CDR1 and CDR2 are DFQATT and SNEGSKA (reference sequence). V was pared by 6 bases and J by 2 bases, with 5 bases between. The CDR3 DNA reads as TGCAGTGCAGAGGCTGGAAACACCATATATTTT. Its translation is CSAEAGNTIYF.